This T cell receptor (beta chain) was sequenced during a study of blood T cell repertoires in COVID-19. With 4 bases removed from V and 4 bases from J, the gap between germline ends came to 17 bases. The CDR3 spans 15 residues. Germline assignment: CDR1 SGHNT and CDR2 YYREEE (reference sequence). The protocol was immunoSEQ multiplex PCR, while the TCRdb copy is restricted to in-frame clones and leaves out a portion. The table records around 99,000 clones, less than 85% of them present only once. This chain links TRBV5-4 with TRBJ1-2; D is possibly TRBD1 (5 bases). This clonotype originated in a woman older than 75 with active or convalescent COVID-19. Sequenced material: peripheral blood. CDR3 sequence (DNA): TGTGCCAGCAGCACCCGGGACTCGGGGGGCTATGGCTACACCTTC. This encodes CASSTRDSGGYGYTF.